The 20 T cell receptor beta chains reported below all come from one sample, sequenced in a study of blood T cell repertoires in COVID-19. Profiled with immunoSEQ multiplex PCR; TCRdb holds only in-frame clones, not every one. In the table there are approximately 300,000 clones, roughly 89% of which are singletons. Sequences were obtained from peripheral blood. These receptors all come from a man in his thirties or forties with acute or convalescent COVID-19.

The chain joins TRBV19 to TRBJ1-2; TRBD1 agrees at 9 bases. Trimming took 5 bases from V and 0 from J; bases not matched to a gene: 10. In germline, CDR1 is LNHDA, CDR2 SQIVND (reference sequence). The CDR3 runs 17 residues. CDR3 in DNA: TGTGCCAGTAGTGTGGACAGGGGAGGCACTTCTAACTATGGCTACACCTTC. This sequence encodes CASSVDRGGTSNYGYTF.

The chain recombines TRBV30 with TRBJ2-1, with D unresolved. V gave up 4 bases and J gave up 9 bases, with 10 bases separating them. In germline, CDR1 is GTSNPN, CDR2 SVGIG (reference sequence). This CDR3 spans 11 amino acids. DNA of the CDR3: TGTGCCTGGAAATCGTTGGCTGAGCAGTTCTTC. Encoded protein: CAWKSLAEQFF. Full variable domain (outside the CDR3, taken from reference TRBV30 and TRBJ2-1): SQTIHQWPATLVQPVGSPLSLECTVEGTSNPNLYWYRQAAGRGLQLLFYSVGIGQISSEVPQNLSASRPQDRQFILSSKKLLLSDSGFYLCAWKSLAEQFFGPGTRLTVL.

This clone was detected only once. This chain links TRBV6-5 with TRBJ2-7; D is perhaps TRBD1 (6 bases). CDR3 length: 14 amino acids. Trimming removed 7 bases at V and 7 bases at J, with 20 bases between. From germline, CDR1 is MNHEY and CDR2 SVGAGI. The CDR3 sequence is CASNRDLVSQEQYF. CDR3 DNA sequence: TGTGCCAGCAACAGGGATCTTGTGAGTCAAGAGCAGTACTTC.

The CDR3 sequence: CASSMGRGYEQYF. The CDR3, as DNA: TGTGCCAGTAGTATGGGGAGGGGCTACGAGCAGTACTTC. The chain links TRBV19 to TRBJ2-7; 7 bases align to TRBD2. Germline V gene sequence: CDR1 LNHDA, CDR2 SQIVND (reference sequence). V lost 3 bases and J lost 3; bases outside the gene matches: 2. CDR3 length equals 13 residues.

V usage is TRBV10-1 and J usage is TRBJ2-2; possibly TRBD1 for D (6 bases). The germline V gene has CDR1 WNHNN and CDR2 SYGVQD (reference sequence). The germline V and J ends were trimmed by 6 bases and 1 base, with 9 bases remaining between them. CDR3 size: 14 residues. The CDR3 DNA sequence: TGCGCCAGCAGACAGGGATTGAACACCGGGGAGCTGTTTTTT. Protein: CASRQGLNTGELFF.

The chain links TRBV6-5 to TRBJ2-3; D perhaps matches TRBD2 (5 bases). Germline V lookup: CDR1 MNHEY, CDR2 SVGAGI. This CDR3 spans 13 amino acids. Trimming pared 7 bases from V and 6 bases from J, leaving 14 bases between. In DNA, the CDR3 is TGTGCCAGCACCCGAACGGGAAGGGATACGCAGTATTTT. Protein: CASTRTGRDTQYF.

This sequence joins TRBV11-3 and TRBJ2-7; unclear D gene. This CDR3 is 13 amino acids long. The germline gives CDR1 SGHNT, CDR2 YENEEA. V lost 3 bases, J lost 2 bases, and 8 bases lay in between. In DNA, the CDR3 is TGTGCCAGCAGCTTCTGGCCCCCCTACGAGCAGTACTTC. This sequence encodes CASSFWPPYEQYF.

The chain carries TRBV9 and TRBJ2-1, with D possibly being TRBD2 (7 bases). V dropped 0 bases and J dropped 2 bases, with 9 bases sitting between them. The germline V gene has CDR1 SGDLS and CDR2 YYNGEE. This CDR3 comprises 15 residues. CDR3 in DNA: TGTGCCAGCAGCGTAGAGGGGGGGACCTACAATGAGCAGTTCTTC. It yields the protein CASSVEGGTYNEQFF.

The chain couples TRBV18 to TRBJ1-1; 10 bases line up with TRBD1. CDR3 length: 15 residues. V shed 4 bases, J shed 1 base, and the junction held 3 bases outside the gene matches. CDR1 and CDR2 (germline): KGHSH, LQKENI. Here the CDR3 reads CASSRQGAGNTEAFF. In DNA form, the CDR3 reads TGTGCCAGCTCACGACAGGGGGCAGGGAACACTGAAGCTTTCTTT.

The V gene is TRBV5-8, the J gene TRBJ2-1, with a tentative D call TRBD1 (6 bases). The length of the CDR3 is 15 residues. V was pared by 4 bases and J by 0 bases, with 11 bases between. Germline V lookup: CDR1 SGHTS, CDR2 YDEGEE. CDR3 sequence reads: CASSHRGHSYNEQFF. The CDR3, as DNA: TGTGCCAGCAGCCACCGGGGACACTCCTACAATGAGCAGTTCTTC.

This clone was picked up a small number of times. The chain recombines TRBV9 with TRBJ2-1; D not certain. Looked up from germline, CDR1 is SGDLS and CDR2 is YYNGEE. This CDR3 comprises 12 residues. The V and J ends lost 4 bases and 10 bases respectively, with 12 bases between them. The CDR3 sequence: CASSPVLEEQFF. The CDR3 nucleotides read TGTGCCAGCAGCCCGGTTTTGGAGGAGCAGTTCTTC.

The gene calls are TRBV24-1 and TRBJ2-2; 10 bases agree with TRBD1. Germline values: CDR1 KGHDR, CDR2 SFDVKD. With 2 bases clipped from V and 5 bases from J, the junction kept 1 base outside the gene matches. The CDR3 spans 15 residues. The CDR3 DNA reads TGTGCCACCAGTGATTGGACAGGGGGAACCGGGGAGCTGTTTTTT. It specifies CATSDWTGGTGELFF.

J is TRBJ2-3 and V is TRBV19; 10 nucleotides match TRBD2. The junction had 5 bases not matched to a gene; V was cut back by 0 bases and J by 5 bases. The CDR3 spans 16 residues. From germline, CDR1 is LNHDA and CDR2 SQIVND (reference sequence). The CDR3 sequence is CASSIDLAGGEDTQYF. CDR3 nucleotides: TGTGCCAGTAGTATAGATTTAGCGGGAGGTGAAGATACGCAGTATTTT. Complete variable domain (other parts from reference TRBV19 and TRBJ2-3): DGGITQSPKYLFRKEGQNVTLSCEQNLNHDAMYWYRQDPGQGLRLIYYSQIVNDFQKGDIAEGYSVSREKKESFPLTVTSAQKNPTAFYLCASSIDLAGGEDTQYFGPGTRLTVL.

The gene calls are TRBV27 and TRBJ2-7; 9 bases align to TRBD1. After removal of 7 bases from V and 3 bases from J, the junction contained 10 bases not matched to a gene. This CDR3 is 15 amino acids long. Germline V CDR1 and CDR2: MNHEY, SMNVEV (reference sequence). The DNA of the CDR3 is TGTGCCAGCACCCACGGACAGGGGAGATTCTACGAGCAGTACTTC. Amino acid sequence: CASTHGQGRFYEQYF.

The chain uses TRBV11-3 and TRBJ2-1; 7 bases line up with TRBD1. The CDR3 is made up of 13 amino acids. In germline, CDR1 is SGHNT, CDR2 YENEEA. With V trimmed by 5 bases and J by 7 bases, 5 bases remained unmatched. The DNA of the CDR3 is TGTGCCAGCAGCAAACAGGGGTTGAATGAGCAGTTCTTC. Its protein product is CASSKQGLNEQFF. Together with reference TRBV11-3 and TRBJ2-1, the CDR3 gives the full variable domain: EAGVVQSPRYKIIEKKQPVAFWCNPISGHNTLYWYLQNLGQGPELLIRYENEEAVDDSQLPKDRFSAERLKGVDSTLKIQPAELGDSAVYLCASSKQGLNEQFFGPGTRLTVL.

The V and J genes are TRBV30 and TRBJ2-5; no clear D. From germline, CDR1 is GTSNPN and CDR2 SVGIG (reference sequence). V was pared by 0 bases and J by 1 base, with 18 bases between. CDR3 length equals 17 residues. The CDR3 coding sequence is TGTGCCTGGAGTGTACAGTTGGGCAGGATGATCCAAGAGACCCAGTACTTC. This gives the protein CAWSVQLGRMIQETQYF. The entire variable domain, with the rest obtained from reference TRBV30 and TRBJ2-5, is as follows: SQTIHQWPATLVQPVGSPLSLECTVEGTSNPNLYWYRQAAGRGLQLLFYSVGIGQISSEVPQNLSASRPQDRQFILSSKKLLLSDSGFYLCAWSVQLGRMIQETQYFGPGTRLLVL.

About this clone itself: Other DNA sequences of this sample code for an identical CDR3. V usage is TRBV5-4 and J usage is TRBJ2-7; 9 nucleotides agree with TRBD1. Germline trimming cut 4 bases from V and 4 bases from J; bases unmatched to any gene: 6. The CDR3 consists of 14 residues. CDR1 SGHNT and CDR2 YYREEE come from the germline V gene (reference sequence). The DNA for the CDR3 is TGTGCCAGCAGCCGGGACAGGGTGGGGTACGAGCAGTACTTC. This encodes CASSRDRVGYEQYF.

The genes are TRBV5-8 and TRBJ2-4; the D gene is possibly TRBD2 (6 bases). The CDR3 covers 14 residues. Germline CDR1 and CDR2: SGHTS and YDEGEE. The V end lost 2 bases, the J end lost 10 bases, and 16 bases lay between the germline ends. This CDR3 reads CASSFRRGAGIQYF. The CDR3 bases are TGTGCCAGCAGCTTTAGAAGGGGCGCGGGGATTCAGTACTTC.

This rearrangement joins TRBV12-5 to TRBJ2-1; a possible D gene is TRBD2 (6 bases). Germline V CDR1 and CDR2: LGHNT, FRNRAP. The CDR3 has 15 residues. V was cut by 1 base and J by 7 bases, with 14 bases left in between. The CDR3 sequence is CASGLGLGGVNEQFF. The CDR3 bases are TGTGCTAGTGGTTTGGGGCTGGGGGGAGTAAATGAGCAGTTCTTC. Drawing the rest from reference TRBV12-5 and TRBJ2-1, the complete variable domain is DARVTQTPRHKVTEMGQEVTMRCQPILGHNTVFWYRQTMMQGLELLAYFRNRAPLDDSGMPKDRFSAEMPDATLATLKIQPSEPRDSAVYFCASGLGLGGVNEQFFGPGTRLTVL.

The V and J genes are TRBV6-5 and TRBJ1-3, with D uncertain. Germline values: CDR1 MNHEY, CDR2 SVGAGI. This CDR3 has 13 amino acids. Between the trimmed V and J ends, which lost 1 base and 4 bases, there was a span of 5 bases. The CDR3 here is CASSYLQGNTIYF. In nucleotides, the CDR3 is TGTGCCAGCAGTTACTTACAGGGAAACACCATATATTTT.